Below are 18 T cell receptor beta chains sequenced from a single sample in a study of blood T cell repertoires in COVID-19. The method was immunoSEQ multiplex PCR; TCRdb's version includes in-frame clones alone and lacks a portion of them. Of 170,000 or so clones in the sample, around nine tenths were seen once. Sequencing was carried out using peripheral blood. All receptors come from a man aged 50 to 60 with acute or convalescent COVID-19.

J is TRBJ2-2 and V is TRBV10-3; perhaps TRBD2 as D (6 bases). The V gene lost 0 bases and the J gene lost 7 bases, with 18 bases spanning the gap. The CDR3 extends over 17 amino acids. Germline CDR1 reads ENHRY; CDR2 reads SYGVKD. The CDR3 coding sequence is TGTGCCATCAGTGAGTCGAATACACTAGCAGGATTCGGGGAGCTGTTTTTT. This encodes CAISESNTLAGFGELFF.

Concerning this clone itself: This sample includes further DNA sequences coding for the same CDR3. The V gene is TRBV5-1, the J gene TRBJ2-3, with 7 bases fitting TRBD2. The CDR3 has 14 residues. Losses at the gene ends were 2 bases for V and 1 base for J; bases not matched to a gene: 1. Germline V CDR1 and CDR2: SGHRS, YFSETQ. The CDR3 DNA follows: TGCGCCAGCAGCTTAGGACTAGGCACAGATACGCAGTATTTT. Amino acid sequence: CASSLGLGTDTQYF. Full variable domain (remainder filled in from reference TRBV5-1 and TRBJ2-3): KAGVTQTPRYLIKTRGQQVTLSCSPISGHRSVSWYQQTPGQGLQFLFEYFSETQRNKGNFPGRFSGRQFSNSRSEMNVSTLELGDSALYLCASSLGLGTDTQYFGPGTRLTVL.

The chain carries TRBV18 and TRBJ1-6, with D possibly TRBD1 on 6 matching bases. Between the trimmed V and J ends, which lost 3 bases and 10 bases, there was a span of 13 bases. The germline V gene encodes CDR1 KGHSH and CDR2 LQKENI. The CDR3 loop spans 14 amino acids. The DNA of the CDR3 is TGTGCCAGCTCACCGGTCAGGGACATATCACCCCTCCACTTT. Translation: CASSPVRDISPLHF.

The chain couples TRBV2 to TRBJ1-1; 8 nucleotides agree with TRBD1. The CDR3 loop spans 15 amino acids. CDR1 SNHLY and CDR2 FYNNEI come from the germline V gene. The V segment lost 4 bases and the J segment 1 base; nucleotides outside the gene matches: 5. The CDR3 sequence: CASSGWGTGNTEAFF. CDR3 nucleotides: TGTGCCAGCAGTGGCTGGGGGACAGGGAACACTGAAGCTTTCTTT.

J is TRBJ2-7 and V is TRBV5-4; the match to TRBD1 covers 8 bases. The V and J ends lost 4 bases and 1 base, in that order; junction bases with no gene match: 4. Germline V CDR1 and CDR2: SGHNT, YYREEE (reference sequence). The CDR3 is 14 amino acids. This chain's CDR3 is CASSPGQGSYEQYF. The CDR3 DNA is TGTGCCAGCAGCCCTGGACAGGGTTCCTACGAGCAGTACTTC.

The V and J genes are TRBV6-6 and TRBJ1-1; weak D call: TRBD1 (5 bases). The CDR3 length is 14 residues. Deletions cut 4 bases from V and 1 base from J, with 10 bases between. Germline V gene lookup returns CDR1 MNHNY and CDR2 SVGAGI (reference sequence). CDR3 sequence: CASSSRGSNTEAFF. In DNA, the CDR3 is TGTGCCAGCAGTTCTCGGGGGTCGAACACTGAAGCTTTCTTT.

The rearrangement links TRBV18 to TRBJ2-7, with a weak D call TRBD2 (5 bases). The CDR3 is 13 amino acids. Trimming left V 3 bases short and J 6 bases short, with 12 bases between. Germline CDR1 reads KGHSH; CDR2 reads LQKENI. This chain's CDR3 is CASSPTNSGEQYV. The CDR3 region has the DNA TGTGCCAGCTCACCGACCAACAGCGGCGAGCAGTACGTC.

This clone has just one count. CDR3 residues: CASSLDSYNEQFF. The CDR3 nucleotides read TGTGCCAGCAGTTTAGACAGCTACAATGAGCAGTTCTTC. The chain combines TRBV28 with TRBJ2-1; tentative D call: TRBD1 (5 bases). The germline V gene encodes CDR1 MDHEN and CDR2 SYDVKM. V lost 2 bases and J lost 3, with 5 bases in between. The CDR3 sequence is 13 residues long.

V is TRBV11-2 and J is TRBJ1-4, with 8 bases matching TRBD1. CDR3 length: 16 amino acids. After removal of 5 bases from V and 10 bases from J, the junction contained 15 bases not matched to a gene. Germline CDR1 is SGHAT and CDR2 is FQNNGV. As DNA, the CDR3 is TGTGCCAGCAGCCGGGACAGGAGGGAACCGGGGGGAAAACTGTTTTTT. This codes for CASSRDRREPGGKLFF.

J is TRBJ2-3 and V is TRBV11-1; D gene uncertain. V was pared by 5 bases and J by 2 bases, with 14 bases between. The germline CDR1 and CDR2 sequences are SGHAT and FQDESV (reference sequence). This CDR3 has 15 residues. CDR3 in DNA: TGTGCCAGCAGCCCCTCGCTGGCCCTCACAGATACGCAGTATTTT. Protein product: CASSPSLALTDTQYF.

The chain has TRBV6-2 or TRBV6-3 and TRBJ2-3, with 8 bases fitting TRBD1. V trimming: 2 bases; J trimming: 6 bases; junction bases outside the gene matches: 4. The CDR3 extends over 14 amino acids. From germline, CDR1 is MNHEY and CDR2 SVGEGT. The CDR3 here is CASSYQGAVDTQYF. The CDR3 DNA is TGTGCCAGCAGTTACCAGGGGGCAGTGGATACGCAGTATTTT.

This chain uses TRBV20-1 with TRBJ2-3, with TRBD1 identical over 8 bases. The trim removed 3 bases at V and 1 base at J, leaving 6 bases unmatched. Germline CDR1 is DFQATT and CDR2 is SNEGSKA (reference sequence). The CDR3 length is 15 residues. Here the CDR3 reads CSASAGTGGTDTQYF. Here the CDR3 DNA reads TGCAGTGCTAGTGCCGGGACAGGAGGCACAGATACGCAGTATTTT.

This chain joins TRBV2 and TRBJ2-7; 8 bases align to TRBD1. Germline V lookup: CDR1 SNHLY, CDR2 FYNNEI. V trimming: 6 bases; J trimming: 4 bases; junction bases outside the gene matches: 5. The CDR3 length is 13 residues. CDR3: CASRSTGVYEQYF. The CDR3 DNA reads TGTGCCAGCAGGTCGACAGGGGTTTACGAGCAGTACTTC.

V usage is TRBV25-1 and J usage is TRBJ1-1, with D uncertain. CDR3 length: 13 amino acids. V lost 6 bases to trimming and J lost 0 bases, with 8 bases between them. The germline CDR1 and CDR2 sequences are MGHDK and SYGVNS. The CDR3 is CASSRDMNTEAFF. CDR3 in DNA: TGTGCCAGCAGCCGAGACATGAACACTGAAGCTTTCTTT.

This chain joins TRBV9 and TRBJ2-1; tentatively, D is TRBD2 (5 bases). CDR3 length: 15 residues. The V end was cut by 4 bases, the J end by 6 bases, with 17 bases between. Per the germline V gene, CDR1 is SGDLS and CDR2 is YYNGEE. The CDR3 DNA is TGTGCCAGCAGCCCCCGCGGGTTGAGTAGCAATGAGCAGTTCTTC. Translating it yields CASSPRGLSSNEQFF.

The rearrangement uses TRBV6-6 and TRBJ1-1; D may be TRBD1 (5 bases). Germline-derived CDR1 and CDR2 are MNHNY and SVGAGI (reference sequence). CDR3 length equals 16 residues. Trimming took off 6 bases at V and 6 bases at J, with 23 bases between the two ends. This chain's CDR3 is CASSRGGKSVFPEAFF. Written as DNA, the CDR3 is TGTGCCAGCAGCCGCGGGGGAAAGAGTGTTTTCCCTGAAGCTTTCTTT.

The chain recombines TRBV4-3 with TRBJ1-5, with D possibly matching TRBD1 (5 bases). Germline lookup yields CDR1 LGHNA and CDR2 YSLEER. Trimming shortened V by 4 bases and J by 5 bases, and 18 bases separated the two germline ends. The CDR3 has 16 residues. As DNA, the CDR3 is TGCGCCAGCAGCCTCGAATACGGGGGAAGGGATCAGCCCCAGCATTTT. It codes for CASSLEYGGRDQPQHF.

V usage is TRBV6-5 and J usage is TRBJ2-7; TRBD1 matches at 7 bases. CDR1 and CDR2 (germline): MNHEY, SVGAGI. The CDR3 runs 15 residues. The V segment lost 5 bases and the J segment 3 bases; nucleotides outside the gene matches: 10. CDR3 in amino acids: CASSQRQGQYYEQYF. In DNA, the CDR3 is TGTGCCAGCAGTCAGAGACAGGGCCAATACTACGAGCAGTACTTC.